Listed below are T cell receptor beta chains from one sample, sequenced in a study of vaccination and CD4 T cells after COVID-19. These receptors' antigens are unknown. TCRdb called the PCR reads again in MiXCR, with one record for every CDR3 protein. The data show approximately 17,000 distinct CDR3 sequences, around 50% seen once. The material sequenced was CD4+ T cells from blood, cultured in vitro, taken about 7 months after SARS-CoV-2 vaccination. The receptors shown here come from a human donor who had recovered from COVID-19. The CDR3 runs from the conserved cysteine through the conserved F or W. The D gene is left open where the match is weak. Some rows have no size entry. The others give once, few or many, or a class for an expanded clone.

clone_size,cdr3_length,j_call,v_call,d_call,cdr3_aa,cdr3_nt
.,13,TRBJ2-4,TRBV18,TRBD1,CASSPRDRGSQYF,TGTGCCAGCTCACCACGGGACAGGGGATCCCAGTACTTC
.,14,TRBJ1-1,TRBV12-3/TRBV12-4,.,CASSPLSEDSLNQF,TGTGCCAGCAGTCCCCTTTCCGAGGACAGCCTGAACCAATTT
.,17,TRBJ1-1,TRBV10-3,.,CAISDNIQPRQSTEAFF,TGTGCCATCAGTGACAATATACAACCAAGACAGAGCACTGAAGCTTTCTTT
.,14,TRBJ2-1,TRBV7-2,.,CASSLVSNGNEQFF,TGTGCCAGCAGCTTAGTTTCAAACGGCAATGAGCAGTTCTTC
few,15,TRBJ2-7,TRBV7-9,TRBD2,CASSLPSGGAYEQYF,TGTGCCAGCAGCTTACCTAGCGGGGGGGCGTACGAGCAGTACTTC
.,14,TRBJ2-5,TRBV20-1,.,CSARVTGRPETQYF,TGCAGTGCTAGAGTTACAGGGAGGCCGGAGACCCAGTACTTC
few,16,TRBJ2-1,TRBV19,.,CASATAMTGGYNEQFF,TGTGCCAGTGCAACCGCTATGACGGGTGGATACAATGAGCAGTTCTTC
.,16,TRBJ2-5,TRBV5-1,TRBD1,CASSLAQGASQETQYF,TGCGCCAGCAGCTTGGCTCAGGGGGCTTCCCAAGAGACCCAGTACTTC
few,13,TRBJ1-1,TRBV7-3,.,CASSKTGNTEAFF,TGTGCCAGCAGCAAAACAGGGAACACTGAAGCTTTCTTT
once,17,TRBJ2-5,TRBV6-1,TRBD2,CASSLLGSGLVQETQYF,TGTGCCAGCAGTCTACTTGGATCGGGACTAGTCCAAGAGACCCAGTACTTC
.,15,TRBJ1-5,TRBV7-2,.,CASSFGLGGLEPQHF,TGTGCCAGCAGCTTCGGATTGGGGGGGTTGGAGCCCCAGCATTTT
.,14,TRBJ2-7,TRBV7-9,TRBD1,CASSQGQGPYEQYF,TGTGCCAGCAGCCAGGGACAGGGGCCCTACGAGCAGTACTTC
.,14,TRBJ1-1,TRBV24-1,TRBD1,CATSVGGENTEAFF,TGTGCCACCAGTGTAGGGGGCGAGAACACTGAAGCTTTCTTT
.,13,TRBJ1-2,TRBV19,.,CASRQESHYGYTF,TGTGCCAGTAGGCAGGAGTCCCACTATGGCTACACCTTC
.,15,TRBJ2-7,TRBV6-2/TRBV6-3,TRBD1,CASSFDRGFTYEQYF,TGTGCCAGCAGTTTCGACAGGGGTTTTACCTACGAGCAGTACTTC
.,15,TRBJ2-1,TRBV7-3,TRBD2,CASSLTIGGRDEQFF,TGTGCCAGCAGCTTAACGATCGGGGGGAGAGATGAGCAGTTCTTC
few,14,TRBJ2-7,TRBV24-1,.,CATSDSTGTYEQYF,TGTGCCACCAGTGATTCGACAGGTACCTACGAGCAGTACTTC
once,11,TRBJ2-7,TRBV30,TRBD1,CAWGDSYEQYF,TGTGCCTGGGGGGACAGCTACGAGCAGTACTTC
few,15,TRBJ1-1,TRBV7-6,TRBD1,CASSALQGAYTEAFF,TGTGCCAGCAGCGCGTTACAGGGGGCGTATACTGAAGCTTTCTTT
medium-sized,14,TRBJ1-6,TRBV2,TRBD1,CALMKGQPNSPLHF,TGTGCCCTTATGAAGGGACAGCCTAATTCACCCCTCCACTTT
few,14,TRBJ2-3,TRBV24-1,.,CATSDFYGTDTQYF,TGTGCCACCAGTGATTTCTATGGCACAGATACGCAGTATTTT
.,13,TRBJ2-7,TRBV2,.,CASSDRTHYEQYF,TGTGCCAGCAGTGACAGGACGCACTACGAGCAGTACTTC
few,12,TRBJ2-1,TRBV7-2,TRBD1,CASSLRGREQFF,TGTGCCAGCAGCTTAAGGGGGCGTGAGCAGTTCTTC
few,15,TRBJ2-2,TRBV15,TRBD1,CATSVDRANTGELFF,TGTGCCACTAGCGTCGACAGGGCTAACACCGGGGAGCTGTTTTTT
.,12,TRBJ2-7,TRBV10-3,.,CAIRKQGYEQYF,TGTGCCATCAGGAAACAGGGTTACGAGCAGTACTTC
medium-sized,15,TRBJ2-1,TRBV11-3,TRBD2,CASSSGSGSKNEQFF,TGTGCCAGCAGCTCCGGTAGCGGGAGTAAGAATGAGCAGTTCTTC
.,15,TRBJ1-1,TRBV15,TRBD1,CATSRAKGGGTEAFF,TGTGCCACCAGCAGAGCTAAAGGGGGCGGCACTGAAGCTTTCTTT
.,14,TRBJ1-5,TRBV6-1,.,CASSSHSSNQPQHF,TGTGCCAGCAGCTCCCATAGTAGCAATCAGCCCCAGCATTTT
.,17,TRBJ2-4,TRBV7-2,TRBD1,CASSFGQGAPGKNIQYF,TGTGCCAGCAGCTTTGGACAGGGGGCGCCGGGCAAAAACATTCAGTACTTC
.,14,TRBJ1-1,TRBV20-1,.,CSARVGQLNTEAFF,TGCAGTGCTAGAGTTGGGCAGTTAAACACTGAAGCTTTCTTT
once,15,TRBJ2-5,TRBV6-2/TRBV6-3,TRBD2,CATKGGLAGLETQYF,TGTGCCACCAAGGGCGGGCTAGCGGGATTGGAGACCCAGTACTTC
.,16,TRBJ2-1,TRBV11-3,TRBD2,CASSPQGLAGGNEQFF,TGTGCCAGCAGCCCACAGGGACTAGCGGGAGGCAATGAGCAGTTCTTC
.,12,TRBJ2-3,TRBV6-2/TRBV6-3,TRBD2,CATRDYSDTQYF,TGTGCCACCCGGGACTACTCAGATACGCAGTATTTT
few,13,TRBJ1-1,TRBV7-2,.,CASSFWTRTEAFF,TGTGCCAGCAGCTTCTGGACACGCACTGAAGCTTTCTTT
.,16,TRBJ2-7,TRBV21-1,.,CASSKQGLAGHYEQYF,TGTGCCAGCAGCAAGCAGGGACTAGCGGGCCACTACGAGCAGTACTTC
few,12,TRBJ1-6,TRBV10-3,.,CATSAGDSPLHF,TGTGCCACGAGTGCGGGAGATTCACCCCTCCACTTT
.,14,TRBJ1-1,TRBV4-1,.,CASSHPSRFTEAFF,TGCGCCAGCAGCCATCCTTCCCGTTTCACTGAAGCTTTCTTT
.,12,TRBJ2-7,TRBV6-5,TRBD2,CASSYSGTTQYF,TGTGCCAGCAGTTACTCGGGGACTACACAGTACTTC
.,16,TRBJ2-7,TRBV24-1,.,CATSDLPGLRSYEQYF,TGTGCCACCAGTGATTTACCGGGCCTCCGATCCTACGAGCAGTACTTC
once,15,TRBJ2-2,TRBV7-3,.,CASSLIPRNTGELFF,TGTGCCAGCAGCTTAATACCCAGAAACACCGGGGAGCTGTTTTTT
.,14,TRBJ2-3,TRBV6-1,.,CASSVNRSPDTQYF,TGTGCCAGCAGTGTTAACAGGAGCCCAGATACGCAGTATTTT
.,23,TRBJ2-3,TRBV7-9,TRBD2,CASSFVSFVPGLAGGRGTDTQYF,TGTGCCAGCAGCTTTGTTTCTTTCGTCCCGGGACTAGCGGGAGGGAGGGGCACAGATACGCAGTATTTT
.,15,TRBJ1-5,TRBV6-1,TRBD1,CASSIGQGLNQPQHF,TGTGCCAGCAGCATCGGACAGGGTCTCAATCAGCCCCAGCATTTT
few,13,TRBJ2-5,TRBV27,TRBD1,CASSLTYRGTQYF,TGTGCCAGCAGTTTAACCTACAGGGGGACCCAGTACTTC
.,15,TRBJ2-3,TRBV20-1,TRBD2,CSAGPGLAGTDTQYF,TGCAGTGCTGGCCCGGGACTAGCGGGCACAGATACGCAGTATTTT
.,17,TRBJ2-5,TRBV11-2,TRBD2,CASSLAVLAGSQETQYF,TGTGCCAGCAGCTTAGCCGTACTAGCGGGCTCTCAAGAGACCCAGTACTTC
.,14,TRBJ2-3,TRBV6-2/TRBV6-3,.,CASSRRGRTDTQYF,TGTGCCAGCAGCCGTCGGGGTCGCACAGATACGCAGTATTTT
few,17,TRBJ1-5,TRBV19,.,CASSSTGPSYSNQPQHF,TGTGCCAGTAGTTCAACGGGGCCCTCTTATAGCAATCAGCCCCAGCATTTT
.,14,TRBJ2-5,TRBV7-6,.,CASSDAASRETQYF,TGTGCCAGCAGCGACGCCGCCAGCCGGGAGACCCAGTACTTC
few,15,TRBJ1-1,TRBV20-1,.,CSARDPWGVDTEAFF,TGCAGTGCTAGAGATCCGTGGGGGGTGGACACTGAAGCTTTCTTT
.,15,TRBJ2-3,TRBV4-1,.,CASSLVRRGIDTQYF,TGCGCCAGCAGCTTGGTCCGCCGGGGGATAGATACGCAGTATTTT
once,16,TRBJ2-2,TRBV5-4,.,CASKRTGRGNTGELFF,TGTGCCAGCAAAAGGACGGGACGGGGGAACACCGGGGAGCTGTTTTTT
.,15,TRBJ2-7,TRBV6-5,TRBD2,CASSSISGGSYEQYF,TGTGCCAGCAGTTCTATTAGCGGGGGCTCCTACGAGCAGTACTTC
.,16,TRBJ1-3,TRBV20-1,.,CSAALPGGGAGNTIYF,TGCAGTGCCGCCCTGCCTGGCGGGGGGGCAGGAAACACCATATATTTT
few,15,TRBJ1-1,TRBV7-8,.,CASSGEASGDTEAFF,TGTGCCAGCAGCGGAGAGGCTTCGGGGGACACTGAAGCTTTCTTT